At least ten counts were recorded for the clone carrying this T cell receptor beta chain. This sample was included in a study of patients and donors after allogeneic stem cell transplantation. TCRdb reprocessed the RT-PCR reads via MiXCR and lists one record per CDR3 protein. The sample records some 160,000 distinct CDR3 sequences, 20% to 25% being singletons. This TCR came from a human donor who was either an allogeneic HSCT recipient or a stem cell or donor lymphocyte infusion donor (not recorded which). It is not recorded whose cells these are; they may come from a transplant donor. Sequenced: blood, either unsorted or a sorted T cell fraction (not recorded which).

Written as DNA, the CDR3 is TGCGCCAGCAGCTTGACTGGGAACACTGAAGCTTTCTTT. Amino acid sequence: CASSLTGNTEAFF. The rearrangement uses TRBV5-1 and TRBJ1-1; D unresolved. Trimming removed 1 base at V and 1 base at J, with 5 bases between. In germline, CDR1 is SGHRS, CDR2 YFSETQ. The CDR3 contains 13 residues.